These T cell receptor beta chains were read from a single sample in a study of cytomegalovirus exposure and HLA in healthy donors. The repertoire was sequenced with immunoSEQ multiplex PCR; TCRdb's copy has only in-frame clones and lacks some. The table lists around 130,000 clones, 70% to 75% of them singletons, with 1.5% to 2% in the top ten. The specimen sequenced was PBMCs. Receptor source: a woman in her 30s in good health and CMV-seronegative. Each CDR3 is given with its conserved first and last residue. D genes are given only for firm matches. Rows may omit the clone size; those that give it use once, few, many or a size class.

d_call j_call clone_size v_call cdr3_length cdr3_aa cdr3_nt
TRBD1 TRBJ2-2 . TRBV14 15 CASSPRDSPNGELFF TGTGCCAGCAGCCCCCGGGACAGCCCGAACGGGGAGCTGTTTTTT
. TRBJ1-2 . TRBV18 12 CASSPTVYGYTF TGTGCCAGCTCACCAACGGTCTATGGCTACACCTTC
. TRBJ1-5 . TRBV6-1 13 CASSGQASLTQHF TGTGCCAGCAGTGGACAGGCCTCCCTAACCCAGCATTTT
TRBD1 TRBJ2-3 . TRBV30 12 CAWSGGDRAQYF TGTGCCTGGAGTGGAGGGGACAGGGCGCAGTATTTT
TRBD2 TRBJ2-5 . TRBV29-1 14 CSVVIAGALETQYF TGCAGCGTTGTAATAGCGGGGGCACTCGAGACCCAGTACTTC
. TRBJ2-1 . TRBV29-1 13 CSVDRGRRNEQFF TGCAGCGTTGATCGAGGGAGGCGCAATGAGCAGTTCTTC
. TRBJ2-7 . TRBV7-8 15 CASSLVTVSSYEQYF TGTGCCAGCAGCTTAGTTACGGTGAGCTCCTACGAGCAGTACTTC
. TRBJ2-2 . TRBV7-2 15 CASSLVVQNTGELFF TGTGCCAGCAGCTTAGTCGTACAGAACACCGGGGAGCTGTTTTTT
TRBD1 TRBJ2-1 . TRBV18 20 CASSPFEQTLGQISYNEQFF TGTGCCAGCTCACCCTTCGAACAAACCTTGGGACAGATTTCCTACAATGAGCAGTTCTTC
. TRBJ2-4 . TRBV6-1 15 CASSEGWQGSNIQYF TGTGCCAGCAGTGAAGGCTGGCAGGGGAGCAACATTCAGTACTTC
. TRBJ1-4 . TRBV19 13 CATWGGLSEKLFF TGTGCCACCTGGGGAGGGTTGAGTGAAAAACTGTTTTTT
. TRBJ2-7 . TRBV7-9 16 CASSGTTQGGDYEQYF TGTGCCAGCAGCGGTACTACACAGGGGGGGGACTACGAGCAGTACTTC
TRBD1 TRBJ2-1 . TRBV14 16 CASSHRQGINYNEQFF TGTGCCAGCAGCCACCGACAGGGAATAAACTACAATGAGCAGTTCTTC
. TRBJ2-6 . TRBV7-3 14 CASSSGSGANVLTF TGTGCCAGCAGCTCCGGGTCTGGGGCCAACGTCCTGACTTTC
. TRBJ1-1 . TRBV19 14 CASSIGGPNTEAFF TGTGCCAGTAGTATCGGGGGTCCGAACACTGAAGCTTTCTTT
TRBD1 TRBJ2-7 . TRBV5-1 15 CASNLVGRGQDEQYF TGCGCCAGCAATCTAGTGGGCAGGGGGCAGGACGAGCAGTACTTC
. TRBJ1-1 few TRBV6-6 15 CASRRLWDMNTEAFF TGTGCCAGCAGGCGTCTGTGGGACATGAACACTGAAGCTTTCTTT
TRBD2 TRBJ2-7 few TRBV19 15 CASSKYSGSSYEQYF TGTGCCAGTAGTAAATATAGCGGGAGCTCCTACGAGCAGTACTTC
. TRBJ2-3 few TRBV5-1 15 CASSLVNRGTDTQYF TGCGCCAGCAGCTTGGTCAACAGAGGCACAGATACGCAGTATTTT
. TRBJ2-3 . TRBV9 15 CASSVGQENTDTQYF TGTGCCAGCAGCGTAGGACAGGAGAATACAGATACGCAGTATTTT
. TRBJ2-2 once TRBV19 14 CASREGLAPGELFF TGTGCCAGTAGAGAGGGTTTGGCCCCCGGGGAGCTGTTTTTT
. TRBJ2-2 . TRBV28 16 CASSLNQGMLTGELFF TGTGCCAGCAGTTTAAATCAGGGAATGTTGACCGGGGAGCTGTTTTTT
TRBD1 TRBJ2-5 . TRBV4-2 16 CASSQDLTGLGETQYF TGTGCCAGCAGCCAAGATTTGACAGGGTTGGGAGAGACCCAGTACTTC
. TRBJ2-3 . TRBV9 12 CASSPNTDTQYF TGTGCCAGCAGCCCCAACACAGATACGCAGTATTTT
. TRBJ2-7 . TRBV21-1 19 CASSKAGGPGPSNLDEQYF TGTGCCAGCAGCAAAGCGGGAGGGCCGGGACCGTCGAATTTGGACGAGCAGTACTTC
. TRBJ2-3 . TRBV7-3 19 CASSPRGIGGGGRTDTQYF TGTGCCAGCAGCCCAAGGGGAATAGGGGGCGGGGGGCGCACAGATACGCAGTATTTT
. TRBJ2-1 . TRBV14 16 CASSQDRRKNSNEQFF TGTGCCAGCAGCCAAGATCGCCGAAAAAACAGCAATGAGCAGTTCTTC
TRBD1 TRBJ2-1 . TRBV25-1 16 CASSEGPGQGLNEQFF TGTGCCAGCAGTGAAGGGCCGGGACAGGGATTAAATGAGCAGTTCTTC
TRBD1 TRBJ2-6 . TRBV28 16 CASSGTGAKGANVLTF TGTGCCAGCAGCGGGACAGGGGCTAAAGGGGCCAACGTCCTGACTTTC